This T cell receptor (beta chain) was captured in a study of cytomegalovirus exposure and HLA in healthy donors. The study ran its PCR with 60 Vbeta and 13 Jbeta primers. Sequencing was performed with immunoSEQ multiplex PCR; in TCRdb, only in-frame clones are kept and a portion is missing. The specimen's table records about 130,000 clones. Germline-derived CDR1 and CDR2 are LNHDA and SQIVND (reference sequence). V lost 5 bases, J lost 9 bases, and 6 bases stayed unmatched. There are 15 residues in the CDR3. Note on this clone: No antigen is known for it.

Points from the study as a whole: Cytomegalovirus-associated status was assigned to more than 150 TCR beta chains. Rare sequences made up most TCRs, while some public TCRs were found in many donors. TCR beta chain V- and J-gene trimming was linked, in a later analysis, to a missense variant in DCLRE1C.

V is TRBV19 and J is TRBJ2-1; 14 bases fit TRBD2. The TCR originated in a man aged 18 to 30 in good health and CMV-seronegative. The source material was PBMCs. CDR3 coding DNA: TGTGCCAGTAGTTCCGGGACTAGCGGGAGAGGTGAGCAGTTCTTC. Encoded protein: CASSSGTSGRGEQFF.